These T cell receptor beta chains were read from a single sample in a study of blood T cell repertoires in COVID-19. Profiling relied on immunoSEQ multiplex PCR, and the TCRdb table lists in-frame clones only, not all of them. The sample yields about 22,000 clones, about 90% seen once. The source material was peripheral blood. These receptor sequences come from a woman aged 70 to 79 with active COVID-19. The CDR3 runs from the conserved cysteine through the conserved F or W. Fields, in order: V gene, J gene, CDR3 protein.

TRBV9,TRBJ1-4,CASSGQGSEKLFF
TRBV28,TRBJ1-1,CASSGTKGVAFF
TRBV10-3,TRBJ2-5,CAISARTSGGETQYF
TRBV3-1/TRBV3-2,TRBJ2-1,CASSQGLLAGGVNEQFF
TRBV19,TRBJ2-7,CASSIGRPSYEQYF
TRBV19,TRBJ2-3,CASSIWVFLGQGNADTQYF
TRBV12-3/TRBV12-4,TRBJ2-7,CASSLVFGYEQYF
TRBV5-1,TRBJ2-1,CASSFGLALVLSYNEQFF
TRBV12-3/TRBV12-4,TRBJ2-1,CASSSRDNEQFF
TRBV10-3,TRBJ2-1,CAISESTSGSFYNEQFF
TRBV7-8,TRBJ1-2,CASSLEVLRDGYTF
TRBV5-5,TRBJ1-1,CASSSGDISEAFF
TRBV3-1/TRBV3-2,TRBJ1-3,CASSPLSGNTIYF
TRBV5-1,TRBJ1-2,CASRKETGDGYTF
TRBV24-1,TRBJ2-4,CATSGGRGSKNIQYF
TRBV14,TRBJ1-5,CASSQGAVNQPQHF
TRBV30,TRBJ1-1,CAWSMGGSDTEAFF
TRBV3-1/TRBV3-2,TRBJ2-7,CASSQDTWLAGDEQYF
TRBV5-6,TRBJ2-5,CASSKGLAQETQYF
TRBV10-3,TRBJ2-1,CAISEAGSLYEQFF
TRBV5-1,TRBJ2-4,CASSLGRAGADIQYF
TRBV6-1,TRBJ2-3,CASSGRLAGGLGTDTQYF
TRBV27,TRBJ2-3,CASSHPFNGPTDTQYF
TRBV27,TRBJ2-7,CASSEVGGSAYEQYF
TRBV27,TRBJ2-7,CASSLRGQGGYEQYF
TRBV7-9,TRBJ2-5,CASSEGSGTGRVETQYF
TRBV6-2/TRBV6-3,TRBJ2-2,CASGFGTPNTGELFF
TRBV4-3,TRBJ2-1,CASSQLLAGGINEQFF
TRBV10-3,TRBJ2-1,CAIRSPPGNEQFF
TRBV4-1,TRBJ1-2,CASSQDGTGGYGYTF